A selection of T cell receptor beta chains follows, all from one sample in a study of CD8+ T cells in alopecia areata. Method: immunoSEQ multiplex PCR; TCRdb's copy keeps in-frame clones and lacks some. The sample comprises some 170,000 clones, roughly 63% of which are singletons, and around 1.8% rests with the top ten. The sequences come from CD4+ T cells sorted from blood, collected at week 0. These receptor sequences come from a human donor with alopecia areata. Both conserved end residues are part of each CDR3. D genes are given only for firm matches. Clone size, where shown, is once, few, many, or a class for clones that have expanded.

v_call: TRBV4-3
j_call: TRBJ2-3
d_call: TRBD2
clone_size: -
cdr3_aa: CASSQRGGGDTQYF
cdr3_nt: TGCGCCAGCAGCCAAAGAGGCGGGGGAGATACGCAGTATTTT

v_call: TRBV4-3
j_call: TRBJ2-3
d_call: TRBD2
clone_size: few
cdr3_aa: CASSQDQGLAGASSTDTQYF
cdr3_nt: TGCGCCAGCAGCCAAGATCAGGGACTAGCGGGGGCCTCTAGCACAGATACGCAGTATTTT

v_call: TRBV2
j_call: TRBJ1-6
d_call: -
clone_size: -
cdr3_aa: CASTSWGTNSPLHF
cdr3_nt: TGTGCCAGCACGTCCTGGGGGACCAATTCACCCCTCCACTTT

v_call: TRBV5-1
j_call: TRBJ2-1
d_call: -
clone_size: -
cdr3_aa: CASSLDGRGKNEQFF
cdr3_nt: TGCGCCAGCAGCTTGGACGGTCGGGGAAAAAATGAGCAGTTCTTC

v_call: TRBV7-2
j_call: TRBJ2-2
d_call: -
clone_size: few
cdr3_aa: CASSLEGPAVYTGELFF
cdr3_nt: TGTGCCAGCAGCTTAGAAGGGCCAGCGGTTTACACCGGGGAGCTGTTTTTT

v_call: TRBV6-5
j_call: TRBJ2-3
d_call: -
clone_size: -
cdr3_aa: CASSYAQDTDTQYF
cdr3_nt: TGTGCCAGCAGTTACGCACAGGACACAGATACGCAGTATTTT

v_call: TRBV27
j_call: TRBJ2-2
d_call: -
clone_size: few
cdr3_aa: CASASYKNTGELFF
cdr3_nt: TGTGCCAGCGCCAGCTACAAGAACACCGGGGAGCTGTTTTTT

v_call: TRBV5-1
j_call: TRBJ2-5
d_call: -
clone_size: once
cdr3_aa: CASSLDDPSAQYF
cdr3_nt: TGCGCCAGCAGCTTGGATGATCCTAGCGCTCAGTACTTC

v_call: TRBV10-3
j_call: TRBJ1-5
d_call: TRBD1
clone_size: -
cdr3_aa: CATRAGNRGHQPQHF
cdr3_nt: TGTGCCACCAGAGCAGGGAACAGGGGGCATCAGCCCCAGCATTTT

v_call: TRBV2
j_call: TRBJ1-1
d_call: -
clone_size: few
cdr3_aa: CASSGQLATEAFF
cdr3_nt: TGTGCCAGCAGTGGCCAGTTGGCCACTGAAGCTTTCTTT

v_call: TRBV29-1
j_call: TRBJ1-2
d_call: -
clone_size: few
cdr3_aa: CSVGQRQNYGYTF
cdr3_nt: TGCAGCGTGGGTCAGAGACAAAACTATGGCTACACCTTC

v_call: TRBV29-1
j_call: TRBJ2-3
d_call: -
clone_size: once
cdr3_aa: CSVEVRANTDTQYF
cdr3_nt: TGCAGCGTTGAAGTAAGGGCTAACACAGATACGCAGTATTTT

v_call: TRBV10-3
j_call: TRBJ2-3
d_call: -
clone_size: -
cdr3_aa: CAIRPRGLDTDTQYF
cdr3_nt: TGTGCCATCAGGCCCCGAGGATTGGACACAGATACGCAGTATTTT

v_call: TRBV9
j_call: TRBJ2-6
d_call: TRBD1
clone_size: -
cdr3_aa: CASSVTGGAGANVLTF
cdr3_nt: TGTGCCAGCAGCGTGACAGGGGGCGCTGGGGCCAACGTCCTGACTTTC

v_call: TRBV29-1
j_call: TRBJ2-7
d_call: TRBD1
clone_size: -
cdr3_aa: CSVGTGYNEQYF
cdr3_nt: TGCAGCGTTGGGACAGGGTACAACGAGCAGTACTTC

v_call: TRBV30
j_call: TRBJ1-5
d_call: -
clone_size: -
cdr3_aa: CAWSNVAENQPQHF
cdr3_nt: TGTGCCTGGAGTAATGTGGCTGAAAATCAGCCCCAGCATTTT

v_call: TRBV4-3
j_call: TRBJ1-1
d_call: TRBD1
clone_size: -
cdr3_aa: CASSQEPGTGEAFF
cdr3_nt: TGCGCCAGCAGCCAGGAGCCCGGGACAGGGGAAGCTTTCTTT

v_call: TRBV29-1
j_call: TRBJ2-3
d_call: TRBD1
clone_size: few
cdr3_aa: CSVDRSDTQYF
cdr3_nt: TGCAGCGTGGACAGGTCAGATACGCAGTATTTT

v_call: TRBV30
j_call: TRBJ1-6
d_call: TRBD1
clone_size: few
cdr3_aa: CAWSTPGQTNSPLHF
cdr3_nt: TGTGCCTGGAGTACACCGGGACAGACAAATTCACCCCTCCACTTT

v_call: TRBV7-8
j_call: TRBJ2-5
d_call: -
clone_size: once
cdr3_aa: CASSASLGQETQYF
cdr3_nt: TGTGCCAGCAGCGCGTCACTGGGCCAGGAGACCCAGTACTTC

v_call: TRBV29-1
j_call: TRBJ1-2
d_call: -
clone_size: -
cdr3_aa: CSGGGQGPTYGYTF
cdr3_nt: TGCAGCGGAGGTGGGCAGGGACCCACCTATGGCTACACCTTC

v_call: TRBV9
j_call: TRBJ1-6
d_call: TRBD1
clone_size: -
cdr3_aa: CASSPATGRNSPLHF
cdr3_nt: TGTGCCAGCAGCCCTGCGACAGGGCGTAATTCACCCCTCCACTTT

v_call: TRBV7-3
j_call: TRBJ2-7
d_call: -
clone_size: -
cdr3_aa: CASSLKSASEQYF
cdr3_nt: TGTGCCAGCAGCTTAAAATCGGCGTCCGAGCAGTACTTC

v_call: TRBV4-3
j_call: TRBJ1-4
d_call: -
clone_size: -
cdr3_aa: CASSQDDSPEKLFF
cdr3_nt: TGCGCCAGCAGCCAAGACGACAGTCCGGAAAAACTGTTTTTT

v_call: TRBV29-1
j_call: TRBJ2-5
d_call: -
clone_size: few
cdr3_aa: CSGDQGTQETQYF
cdr3_nt: TGCAGCGGGGATCAGGGGACCCAAGAGACCCAGTACTTC

v_call: TRBV4-3
j_call: TRBJ1-2
d_call: -
clone_size: -
cdr3_aa: CASSQDPTGTYGYTF
cdr3_nt: TGCGCCAGCAGCCAAGATCCCACTGGGACCTATGGCTACACCTTC

v_call: TRBV14
j_call: TRBJ1-2
d_call: -
clone_size: -
cdr3_aa: CASSQNTGGGGYTF
cdr3_nt: TGTGCCAGCAGCCAAAATACTGGGGGTGGTGGCTACACCTTC

v_call: TRBV19
j_call: TRBJ1-2
d_call: -
clone_size: -
cdr3_aa: CASSMSGEATGYTF
cdr3_nt: TGTGCCAGTAGTATGAGCGGGGAAGCTACTGGCTACACCTTC

v_call: TRBV29-1
j_call: TRBJ1-1
d_call: TRBD1
clone_size: -
cdr3_aa: CSVDRGLNTEAFF
cdr3_nt: TGCAGCGTAGACAGGGGGCTGAACACTGAAGCTTTCTTT

v_call: TRBV27
j_call: TRBJ1-2
d_call: -
clone_size: -
cdr3_aa: CASSKDRSYGYTF
cdr3_nt: TGTGCCAGCAGCAAAGACAGGTCCTATGGCTACACCTTC

v_call: TRBV20-1
j_call: TRBJ1-2
d_call: -
clone_size: -
cdr3_aa: CSGEGGSGYTF
cdr3_nt: TGCAGTGGGGAGGGTGGGTCTGGCTACACCTTC

v_call: TRBV7-2
j_call: TRBJ2-3
d_call: -
clone_size: few
cdr3_aa: CASSPGGTDTQYF
cdr3_nt: TGTGCCAGCAGCCCGGGGGGCACAGATACGCAGTATTTT

v_call: TRBV19
j_call: TRBJ1-2
d_call: TRBD1
clone_size: -
cdr3_aa: CASSKQGALSGYTF
cdr3_nt: TGTGCCAGTAGCAAACAGGGGGCGTTAAGTGGCTACACCTTC

v_call: TRBV18
j_call: TRBJ1-6
d_call: -
clone_size: -
cdr3_aa: CASSLGDPVWSPLHF
cdr3_nt: TGTGCCAGCTCACTAGGGGATCCTGTATGGTCACCCCTCCACTTT

v_call: TRBV7-2
j_call: TRBJ2-2
d_call: -
clone_size: -
cdr3_aa: CASSRPRGGNTGELFF
cdr3_nt: TGTGCCAGCAGCCGCCCCCGGGGAGGGAACACCGGGGAGCTGTTTTTT

v_call: TRBV9
j_call: TRBJ1-6
d_call: TRBD1
clone_size: -
cdr3_aa: CASSARQGNSPLHF
cdr3_nt: TGTGCCAGCAGCGCGAGACAGGGAAATTCACCCCTCCACTTT

v_call: TRBV2
j_call: TRBJ1-2
d_call: TRBD1
clone_size: -
cdr3_aa: CASRATGAIYGYTF
cdr3_nt: TGTGCCAGCAGGGCTACAGGGGCCATCTATGGCTACACCTTC

v_call: TRBV7-2
j_call: TRBJ2-5
d_call: TRBD2
clone_size: -
cdr3_aa: CASSLAAGGTGETQYF
cdr3_nt: TGTGCCAGCAGCTTAGCGGCCGGGGGGACTGGAGAGACCCAGTACTTC

v_call: TRBV29-1
j_call: TRBJ1-1
d_call: TRBD1
clone_size: -
cdr3_aa: CSVDRGTEAFF
cdr3_nt: TGCAGCGTGGACAGGGGCACTGAAGCTTTCTTT

v_call: TRBV2
j_call: TRBJ1-2
d_call: -
clone_size: -
cdr3_aa: CATQGTSYTF
cdr3_nt: TGTGCCACCCAAGGGACTAGCTACACCTTC

v_call: TRBV28
j_call: TRBJ2-5
d_call: -
clone_size: -
cdr3_aa: CASSLDTRQETQYF
cdr3_nt: TGTGCCAGCAGTTTAGACACCCGTCAAGAGACCCAGTACTTC

v_call: TRBV7-2
j_call: TRBJ2-3
d_call: -
clone_size: -
cdr3_aa: CASSLSGGTDTQYF
cdr3_nt: TGTGCCAGCAGCTTAAGTGGGGGCACAGATACGCAGTATTTT

v_call: TRBV29-1
j_call: TRBJ2-3
d_call: -
clone_size: few
cdr3_aa: CSPRTGDTQYF
cdr3_nt: TGCAGCCCAAGGACCGGGGATACGCAGTATTTT

v_call: TRBV20-1
j_call: TRBJ1-4
d_call: TRBD1
clone_size: -
cdr3_aa: CSAEDRGKLFF
cdr3_nt: TGCAGTGCTGAAGACAGGGGAAAACTGTTTTTT